This T cell receptor (beta chain) is drawn from a study of immune evolution from preneoplasia to lung adenocarcinoma. V gave up 2 bases and J gave up 7 bases; unmatched junction bases: 19. This CDR3 comprises 19 residues. Germline loops: CDR1 SGHAT, CDR2 FQNNGV. The assay was immunoSEQ multiplex PCR, and TCRdb's table has in-frame clones only and misses some. The sample has roughly 5,000 clones, 75% to 90% seen once; the top ten hold under 5%. The sequence was collected from a person aged 55-85 years with lung adenocarcinoma. V and J are TRBV11-2 and TRBJ2-2; 7 bases fit TRBD2. The source material was FFPE minimally invasive lung adenocarcinoma tissue. CDR3 sequence: CASSLWGRPVGRTIGELFF. The CDR3, as DNA: TGTGCCAGCAGCTTATGGGGCCGCCCCGTCGGGAGGACTATCGGGGAGCTGTTTTTT.